This T cell receptor (beta chain) comes out of a study of blood T cell repertoires in COVID-19. Study-level background: Sources were T cells, B-cell-depleted T cells, or PBMCs; the material itself was cDNA or gDNA.

The CDR3 is made up of 14 amino acids. From germline, CDR1 is SGHRS and CDR2 YFSETQ. Trimming cost V 0 bases and J 7 bases, with 10 bases left between them. About this clone itself: Other DNA sequences of this sample code for an identical CDR3.

TCRdb keeps only in-frame clones here, not all; method: immunoSEQ multiplex PCR. The sample yields approximately 200,000 clones, 65% to 85% seen once. Sample: PBMCs or T cells enriched from blood (not recorded which). This sequence originates from a woman in her 40s with acute COVID-19. The J gene is TRBJ1-4, the V gene TRBV5-1; a possible D gene is TRBD1 (6 bases). The CDR3 DNA sequence: TGCGCCAGCAGCTTGGGTGGGGGCGGTGAAAAACTGTTTTTT. This codes for CASSLGGGGEKLFF.